Below are 7 T cell receptor beta chains sequenced from a single sample in a study of cytomegalovirus exposure and HLA in healthy donors (dated 2017 in TCRdb). The library was obtained by the immunoSEQ multiplex PCR assay. For the multiplex PCR, a mixture combining 60 forward primers for TCR Vbeta segments and 13 reverse primers for TCR Jbeta segments was used. TCRdb mirrors the immuneACCESS table, restricted to in-frame sequences. Some clones are absent from its copies; in checked studies, under half trace to an unresolved V gene, and the reason for the others is unknown. The sample table holds 60,000 to 85,000 clones, of which around 78% were seen once. The top ten clonotypes cover 1.5% to 2% of the sample. Sequenced input: PBMCs. These receptors were collected from a man in his forties or fifties in good health and CMV-seronegative.

This chain joins TRBV6-5 and TRBJ2-7; no clear D. The CDR3 spans 11 residues. The V gene lost 4 bases and the J gene lost 6 bases, with 7 bases spanning the gap. Germline V gene sequence: CDR1 MNHEY, CDR2 SVGAGI. CDR3 sequence reads: CASSSSGEQYF. CDR3 DNA sequence: TGTGCCAGCAGTTCGTCGGGCGAGCAGTACTTC.

The chain combines TRBV7-9 with TRBJ2-7; maybe TRBD1 (6 bases). Germline V gives CDR1 SEHNR, CDR2 FQNEAQ (reference sequence). This CDR3 contains 16 residues. V dropped 5 bases and J dropped 2 bases, with 19 bases sitting between them. CDR3 sequence (DNA): TGTGCCAGCAGCCCAGGGGTAGGGGAAGTAACCTACGAGCAGTACTTC. The encoded protein is CASSPGVGEVTYEQYF.

The J gene is TRBJ2-5, the V gene TRBV28, with 9 bases that match TRBD2. The CDR3 loop spans 14 amino acids. Trimming removed 7 bases from V and 4 bases from J; junction bases left unmatched: 7. Germline V lookup: CDR1 MDHEN, CDR2 SYDVKM. In nucleotides, the CDR3 is TGTGCCAGCAAAATTAGCGGGAGCGGAGAGACCCAGTACTTC. This encodes CASKISGSGETQYF.

With respect to this clone: This sample includes further DNA sequences coding for the same CDR3. V and J are TRBV5-1 and TRBJ2-7, with TRBD2 matching 7 bases. The CDR3 runs 15 residues. V lost 0 bases, J lost 4 bases, and 7 bases stayed unmatched. Germline V gene sequence: CDR1 SGHRS, CDR2 YFSETQ. The CDR3 coding sequence is TGCGCCAGCAGCTTGGAGGGGAGGGAGTCATACGAGCAGTACTTC. It specifies CASSLEGRESYEQYF.

This clone was counted only a few times. The chain is built from TRBV19 and TRBJ2-2; a weak D match, TRBD1 (6 bases). V shed 5 bases and J shed 5 bases, with 15 bases lying between them. The CDR3 length is 15 residues. Looked up from germline, CDR1 is LNHDA and CDR2 is SQIVND (reference sequence). In DNA, the CDR3 is TGTGCCAGTAGTGGACGAAGGGGGATTACCGGGGAGCTGTTTTTT. It specifies CASSGRRGITGELFF. The whole variable domain, filled in from reference TRBV19 and TRBJ2-2, reads DGGITQSPKYLFRKEGQNVTLSCEQNLNHDAMYWYRQDPGQGLRLIYYSQIVNDFQKGDIAEGYSVSREKKESFPLTVTSAQKNPTAFYLCASSGRRGITGELFFGEGSRLTVL.

This rearrangement joins TRBV19 to TRBJ2-1, with 7 nucleotides matching TRBD1. Germline V lookup: CDR1 LNHDA, CDR2 SQIVND (reference sequence). This CDR3 has 15 amino acids. Trimming removed 1 base from V and 4 bases from J; junction bases left unmatched: 4. CDR3 sequence reads: CASSIGRGQYNEQFF. Written as DNA, the CDR3 is TGTGCCAGTAGTATAGGTCGGGGACAGTACAATGAGCAGTTCTTC.

The gene calls are TRBV28 and TRBJ2-6; TRBD2 agrees at 8 bases. The germline V gene encodes CDR1 MDHEN and CDR2 SYDVKM. This CDR3 is built from 16 residues. J was trimmed by 4 bases and V by 6 bases; bases with no gene match: 8. CDR3 loop: CASRVGRAPGANVLTF. In nucleotides, the CDR3 is TGTGCCAGCAGGGTCGGGAGGGCCCCCGGGGCCAACGTCCTGACTTTC.